The subject of this entry is one TCR beta chain. This record comes from a study of blood T cell repertoires in COVID-19. Across the whole study: The cDNA or gDNA used as material had been derived from T cells, B-cell-depleted T cells, or PBMCs.

Trimming at V came to 5 bases and at J to 0 bases, leaving 9 bases not matched to a gene. CDR3 length: 19 amino acids. Germline assignment: CDR1 SEHNR and CDR2 FQNEAQ (reference sequence). In the authors' methods: Amplification from reference gene primers served as the basis for estimated nucleated cell counts. Generated by immunoSEQ multiplex PCR, the TCRdb table keeps only in-frame clones and is missing some. That table is the source of V, J and clone size, and D and trimming were worked out from the DNA. This table holds some 260,000 clones, more than 70% found once. This sequence joins TRBV7-9 and TRBJ2-1, with 14 bases matching TRBD2. This sequence was found in a woman in her 40s who had recovered from COVID-19. Specimen: peripheral blood. The CDR3 region has the DNA TGTGCCAGCAGCGCGACTAGCGGGGGGGTCATTTCCTCCTACAATGAGCAGTTCTTC. It translates to CASSATSGGVISSYNEQFF.